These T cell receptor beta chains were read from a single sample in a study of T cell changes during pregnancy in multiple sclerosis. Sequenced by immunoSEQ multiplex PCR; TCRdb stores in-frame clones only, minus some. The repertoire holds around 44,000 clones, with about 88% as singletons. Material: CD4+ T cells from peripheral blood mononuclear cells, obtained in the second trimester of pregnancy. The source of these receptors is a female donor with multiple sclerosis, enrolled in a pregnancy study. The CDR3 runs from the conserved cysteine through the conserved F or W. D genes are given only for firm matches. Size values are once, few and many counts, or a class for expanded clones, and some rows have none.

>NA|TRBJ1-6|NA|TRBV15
CATSRDLSYNSPLHF
TGTGCCACCAGCAGAGATCTATCCTATAATTCACCCCTCCACTTT
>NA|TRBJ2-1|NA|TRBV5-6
CASRPQGGEQFF
TGTGCCAGCAGGCCTCAGGGCGGTGAGCAGTTCTTC
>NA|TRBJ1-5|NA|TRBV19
CASNGGTASNQPQHF
TGTGCCAGTAATGGCGGGACCGCTTCCAATCAGCCCCAGCATTTT
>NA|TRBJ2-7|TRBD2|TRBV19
CASRARGGPYEQYF
TGTGCCAGTAGAGCCCGGGGGGGGCCCTACGAGCAGTACTTC
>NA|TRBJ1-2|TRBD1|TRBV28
CASRMFMGQGSGYTF
TGTGCCAGCAGGATGTTTATGGGACAGGGGTCCGGCTACACCTTC
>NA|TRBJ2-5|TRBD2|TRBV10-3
CAISELGTSGIRHLGTQYF
TGTGCCATCAGTGAGCTTGGGACTAGCGGGATCCGTCATCTTGGAACCCAGTACTTC
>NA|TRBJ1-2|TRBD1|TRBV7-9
CASSFNRGGYTF
TGTGCCAGCAGCTTTAACAGGGGTGGCTACACCTTC
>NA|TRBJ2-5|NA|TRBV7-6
CASSPAVVLETQYF
TGTGCCAGCAGCCCCGCGGTGGTCCTGGAGACCCAGTACTTC
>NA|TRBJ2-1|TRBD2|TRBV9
CASSVLGTSGGEQFF
TGTGCCAGCAGCGTATTAGGGACTAGCGGTGGTGAGCAGTTCTTC
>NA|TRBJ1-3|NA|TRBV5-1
CASSTGGTGNTIYF
TGCGCCAGCAGCACGGGGGGTACTGGAAACACCATATATTTT
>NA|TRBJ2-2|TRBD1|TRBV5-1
CASTGQGAGELFF
TGCGCCAGCACCGGACAGGGGGCCGGGGAGCTGTTTTTT
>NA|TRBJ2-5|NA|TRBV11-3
CASSPEDSLETQYF
TGTGCCAGCAGCCCAGAAGACAGCCTGGAGACCCAGTACTTC
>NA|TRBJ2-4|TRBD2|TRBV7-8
CASSLIGLAGGTGNIQYF
TGTGCCAGCAGCTTAATCGGGCTAGCGGGAGGAACTGGAAACATTCAGTACTTC
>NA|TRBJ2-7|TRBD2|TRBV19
CASSSPGLAGKEGYEQYF
TGTGCCAGTAGTAGTCCGGGACTAGCGGGAAAGGAGGGCTACGAGCAGTACTTC
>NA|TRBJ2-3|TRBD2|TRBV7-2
CASSLGGGLLDTQYF
TGTGCCAGCAGCCTGGGGGGAGGGCTGTTAGATACGCAGTATTTT
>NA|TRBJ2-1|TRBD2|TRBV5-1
CASSFSAGSSYNEQFF
TGCGCCAGCAGCTTTTCAGCGGGGAGCTCCTACAATGAGCAGTTCTTC
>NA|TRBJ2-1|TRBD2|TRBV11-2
CASSLRKTGTSGSRNEQFF
TGTGCCAGCAGCCTTCGGAAAACTGGGACTAGCGGGAGTAGGAATGAGCAGTTCTTC
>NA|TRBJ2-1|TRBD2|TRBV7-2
CASSFQRGYNEQFF
TGTGCCAGCAGCTTTCAGCGGGGCTACAATGAGCAGTTCTTC
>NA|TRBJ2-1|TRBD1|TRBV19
CASRNGQAYNEQFF
TGTGCCAGTAGGAACGGACAGGCCTACAATGAGCAGTTCTTC
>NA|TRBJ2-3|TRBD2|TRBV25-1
CASSELAGGTQYF
TGTGCCAGCAGTGAACTAGCGGGAGGTACGCAGTATTTT
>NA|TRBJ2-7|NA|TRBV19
CASSIKATGVEQYF
TGTGCCAGTAGTATAAAGGCCACGGGGGTCGAGCAGTACTTC
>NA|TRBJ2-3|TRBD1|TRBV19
CASSKTGARTDTQYF
TGTGCCAGTAGTAAAACAGGGGCCCGCACAGATACGCAGTATTTT
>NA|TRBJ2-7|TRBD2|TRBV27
CASSGTSRYEQYF
TGTGCCAGTTCCGGGACTAGCCGCTACGAGCAGTACTTC
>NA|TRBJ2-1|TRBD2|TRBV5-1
CASSAVAGSSYNEQFF
TGCGCCAGCAGCGCCGTAGCGGGGAGCTCCTACAATGAGCAGTTCTTC
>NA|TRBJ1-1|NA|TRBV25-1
CASVMNTEAFF
TGTGCCAGCGTAATGAACACTGAAGCTTTCTTT
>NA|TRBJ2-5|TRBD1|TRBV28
CASRQGARETQYF
TGTGCCAGCAGACAGGGGGCAAGAGAGACCCAGTACTTC
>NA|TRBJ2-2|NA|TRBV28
CASRTSATNTGELFF
TGTGCCAGCAGGACGAGCGCTACGAACACCGGGGAGCTGTTTTTT
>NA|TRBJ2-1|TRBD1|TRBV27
CASSKNRDRVYNEQFF
TGTGCCAGCAGTAAAAACCGGGACAGGGTCTACAATGAGCAGTTCTTC
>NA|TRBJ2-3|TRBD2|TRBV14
CASRPSGGGTDTQYF
TGTGCCAGCAGACCAAGCGGGGGGGGCACAGATACGCAGTATTTT
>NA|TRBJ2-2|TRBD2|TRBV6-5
CASSRVAGPTGELFF
TGTGCCAGCAGTAGGGTAGCGGGTCCCACCGGGGAGCTGTTTTTT
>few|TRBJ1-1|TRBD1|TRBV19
CASLDRGLNTEAFF
TGTGCCAGTCTCGACAGGGGCCTGAACACTGAAGCTTTCTTT